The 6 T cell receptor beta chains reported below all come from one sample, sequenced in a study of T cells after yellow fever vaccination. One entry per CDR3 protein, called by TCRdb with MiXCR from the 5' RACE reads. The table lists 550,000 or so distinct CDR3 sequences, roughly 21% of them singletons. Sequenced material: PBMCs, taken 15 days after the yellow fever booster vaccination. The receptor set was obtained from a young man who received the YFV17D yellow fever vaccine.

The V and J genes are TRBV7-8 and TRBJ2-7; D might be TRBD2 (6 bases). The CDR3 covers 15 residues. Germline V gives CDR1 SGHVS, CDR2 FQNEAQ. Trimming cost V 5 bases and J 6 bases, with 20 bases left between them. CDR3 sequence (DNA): TGTGCCAGCAGCCCTTCCGCGGGGCGCGGTTTCGAGCAGTACTTC. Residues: CASSPSAGRGFEQYF. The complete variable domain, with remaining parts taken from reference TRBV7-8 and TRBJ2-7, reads GAGVSQSPRYKVAKRGQDVALRCDPISGHVSLFWYQQALGQGPEFLTYFQNEAQLDKSGLPSDRFFAERPEGSVSTLKIQRTQQEDSAVYLCASSPSAGRGFEQYFGPGTRLTVT.

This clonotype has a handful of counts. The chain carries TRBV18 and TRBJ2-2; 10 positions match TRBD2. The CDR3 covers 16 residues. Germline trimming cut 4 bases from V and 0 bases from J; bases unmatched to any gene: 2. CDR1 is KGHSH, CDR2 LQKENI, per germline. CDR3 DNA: TGTGCCAGCTCACACACTAGCGGGACGAACACCGGGGAGCTGTTTTTT. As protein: CASSHTSGTNTGELFF.

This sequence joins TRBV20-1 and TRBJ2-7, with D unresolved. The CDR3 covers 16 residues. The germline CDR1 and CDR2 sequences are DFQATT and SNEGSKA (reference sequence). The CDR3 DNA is TGCTGCGCTAGAAAATCGGAAGGTGGCCGAACCTACGAGCAGTACTTC. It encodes CCARKSEGGRTYEQYF.

CDR3 sequence: CASSSVVGPNNEQFF. The DNA for the CDR3 is TGCGCCAGCAGCTCGGTGGTGGGTCCGAACAATGAGCAGTTCTTC. The J gene is TRBJ2-1, the V gene TRBV5-1; D call uncertain. The length of the CDR3 is 15 residues. Looked up from germline, CDR1 is SGHRS and CDR2 is YFSETQ. Between the trimmed V and J ends, which lost 3 bases and 5 bases, there was a span of 15 bases.

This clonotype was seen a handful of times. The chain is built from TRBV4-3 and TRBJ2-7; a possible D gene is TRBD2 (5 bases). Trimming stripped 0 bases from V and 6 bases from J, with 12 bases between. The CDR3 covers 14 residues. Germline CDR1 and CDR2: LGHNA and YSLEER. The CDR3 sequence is CASSQDLRRREQYF. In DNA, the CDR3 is TGCGCCAGCAGCCAAGATCTACGGAGGCGCGAGCAGTACTTC.

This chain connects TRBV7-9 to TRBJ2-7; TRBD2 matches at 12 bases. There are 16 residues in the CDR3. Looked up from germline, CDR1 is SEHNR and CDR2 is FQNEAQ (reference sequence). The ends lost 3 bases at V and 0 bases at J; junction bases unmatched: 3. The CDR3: CASSFLGLAGSYEQYF. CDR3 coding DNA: TGTGCCAGCAGCTTTTTGGGACTAGCGGGCTCCTACGAGCAGTACTTC.